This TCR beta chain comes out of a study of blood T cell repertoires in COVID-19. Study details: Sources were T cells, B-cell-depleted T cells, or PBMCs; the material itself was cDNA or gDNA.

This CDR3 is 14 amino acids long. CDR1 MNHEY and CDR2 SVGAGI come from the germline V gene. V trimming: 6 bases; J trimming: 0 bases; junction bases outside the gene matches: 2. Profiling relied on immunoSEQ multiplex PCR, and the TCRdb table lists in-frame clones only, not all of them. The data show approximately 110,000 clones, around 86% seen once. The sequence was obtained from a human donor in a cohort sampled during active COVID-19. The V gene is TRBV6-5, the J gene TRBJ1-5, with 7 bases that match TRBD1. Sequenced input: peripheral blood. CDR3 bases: TGTGCCAGCAGACAGGGGTATAGCAATCAGCCCCAGCATTTT. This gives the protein CASRQGYSNQPQHF.